This T cell receptor (beta chain) is from a study of CD8+CD57+ T cells in acquired aplastic anemia. At the level of the study: Sorted CD4+ and CD8+ cells yielded roughly 3.5 ug of DNA on average. Study-wide results and caveats: Common to patients and controls were around 30 CD8+ CDR3 sequences. Patients did not significantly differ from controls in CD8+ Simpson's diversity.

The authors sequenced patients whose flow cytometry had shown CD8+CD57+ cell expansion. All participating patients were living with severe acquired aplastic anemia. Genomic DNA, serving as template, underwent TCR beta VDJ and CDR3 profiling. MiXCR, applied by TCRdb to the reads, yields one record per CDR3 protein. This table holds about 40,000 distinct CDR3 sequences, 63% found once. Germline V gene lookup returns CDR1 SNHLY and CDR2 FYNNEI. Trimming took 6 bases from V and 4 from J; bases not matched to a gene: 4. The CDR3 spans 14 residues. As for this clonotype: Its antigen remains unidentified.

The V gene is TRBV2, the J gene TRBJ2-5; 11 bases align to TRBD2. This TCR was sampled from a human donor with aplastic anemia. The sequenced sample consisted of sorted CD4+, CD8+, or CD8+CD57+ T cells (not recorded which) from PBMCs. CDR3 nucleotide sequence: TGTGCCAGCAGCCCAGGACTAGCGGGAGAGACCCAGTACTTC. Amino acids: CASSPGLAGETQYF.